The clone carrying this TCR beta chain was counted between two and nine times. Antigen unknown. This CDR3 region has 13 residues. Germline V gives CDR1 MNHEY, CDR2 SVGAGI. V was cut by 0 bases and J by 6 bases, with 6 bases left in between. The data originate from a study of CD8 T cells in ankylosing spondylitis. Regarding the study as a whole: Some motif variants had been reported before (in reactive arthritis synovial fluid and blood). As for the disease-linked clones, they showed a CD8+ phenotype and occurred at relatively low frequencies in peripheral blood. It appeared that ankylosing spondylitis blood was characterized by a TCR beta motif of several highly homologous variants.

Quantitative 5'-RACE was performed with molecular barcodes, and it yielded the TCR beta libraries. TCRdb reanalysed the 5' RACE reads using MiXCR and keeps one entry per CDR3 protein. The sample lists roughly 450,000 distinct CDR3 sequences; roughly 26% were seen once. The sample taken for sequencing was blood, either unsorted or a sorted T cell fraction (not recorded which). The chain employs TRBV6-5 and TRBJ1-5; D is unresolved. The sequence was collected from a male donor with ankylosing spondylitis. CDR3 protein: CASSYSISQPQHF. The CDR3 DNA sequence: TGTGCCAGCAGTTACTCGATTTCTCAGCCCCAGCATTTT.